The rows below give T cell receptor beta chains drawn from one sample of a study of blood T cell repertoires in COVID-19. Here immunoSEQ multiplex PCR was the method, and the copy in TCRdb shows in-frame clones only, minus some. The sample contains about 48,000 clones, approximately 83% of which appear only once. Input material: peripheral blood. These receptors all come from a woman at least 80 years old with acute or convalescent COVID-19. Both conserved end residues are part of each CDR3. Where a row states a size, it is once, few, many or the class of an expanded clone; other rows omit it.

CDR3 length | J gene | V gene | clone size | CDR3 protein
16 | TRBJ1-1 | TRBV3-1/TRBV3-2 | . | CASSKRTGGMNTEAFF
14 | TRBJ2-7 | TRBV5-1 | . | CASSLAVGDYEQYF
15 | TRBJ2-7 | TRBV9 | . | CASSPRGAGGGEQYF
15 | TRBJ1-6 | TRBV6-4 | . | CASSDSGTGRSPLHF
17 | TRBJ1-5 | TRBV19 | . | CASSKKGDSYSNQPQHF
13 | TRBJ1-4 | TRBV7-2 | . | CASSLVEGEKLFF
16 | TRBJ2-2 | TRBV10-1 | . | CASSARDSKNTGELFF
15 | TRBJ1-4 | TRBV7-8 | . | CASSLWGTGREKLFF
14 | TRBJ1-2 | TRBV14 | . | CASSQVGQPYGYTF
18 | TRBJ2-4 | TRBV6-2/TRBV6-3 | . | CASSPGLAGGLAKNIQYF
13 | TRBJ2-3 | TRBV4-1 | . | CASSQHFTDTQYF
16 | TRBJ1-2 | TRBV30 | . | CAWSVAGDSTNYGYTF
16 | TRBJ2-6 | TRBV3-1/TRBV3-2 | . | CASSQVGGSGANVLTF
15 | TRBJ2-3 | TRBV3-1/TRBV3-2 | . | CASSRASGGADTQYF
11 | TRBJ2-7 | TRBV30 | . | CAHGKSYEQYF
15 | TRBJ1-2 | TRBV5-6 | . | CASSSGGEVSGGYTF
15 | TRBJ2-1 | TRBV11-2 | . | CASSRTSGGANEQFF
11 | TRBJ2-1 | TRBV10-2 | . | CASTKGDEQFF
14 | TRBJ1-2 | TRBV7-2 | once | CASSYTQGGHGYTF
13 | TRBJ2-1 | TRBV12-3/TRBV12-4 | . | CASTPASGNEQFF
14 | TRBJ1-2 | TRBV3-1/TRBV3-2 | . | CASSREQGHYGYTF
15 | TRBJ1-1 | TRBV6-1 | . | CASSEFDRAGAEAFF
18 | TRBJ1-3 | TRBV5-1 | . | CASSRSGTGPSSGNTIYF
15 | TRBJ2-5 | TRBV5-1 | few | CASSTGGRGQETQYF
14 | TRBJ1-5 | TRBV4-2 | . | CASSQEVGDQPQHF
16 | TRBJ1-5 | TRBV2 | . | CASSQEGAGSNQPQHF
15 | TRBJ1-4 | TRBV9 | . | CASSELAGTNEKLFF
15 | TRBJ1-2 | TRBV19 | few | CASSIHPKGNYGYTF
13 | TRBJ1-5 | TRBV12-3/TRBV12-4 | . | CASPGTGCQPQHF
19 | TRBJ2-6 | TRBV4-2 | . | CASSQDGQRAYSGANVLTF
14 | TRBJ1-1 | TRBV5-4 | . | CASSLAAGNTEAFF
14 | TRBJ2-2 | TRBV4-2 | . | CASRKGTGPGELFF
15 | TRBJ2-3 | TRBV5-1 | . | CASSFAASHTDTQYF
13 | TRBJ2-5 | TRBV7-7 | . | CASSAGHGETQYF
16 | TRBJ2-1 | TRBV4-1 | . | CASSHPGGGRYNEQFF
14 | TRBJ1-2 | TRBV5-6 | . | CASSRRDRGTGYTF
14 | TRBJ1-1 | TRBV24-1 | . | CATWVGKRDTEAFF
14 | TRBJ2-7 | TRBV3-1/TRBV3-2 | . | CASSQARTRAEQYF
10 | TRBJ1-2 | TRBV12-3/TRBV12-4 | . | CASSLYGYTF
15 | TRBJ2-1 | TRBV5-4 | . | CASSRGWGSYNEQFF
15 | TRBJ1-1 | TRBV4-1 | . | CASSQDPRSWAEAFF
14 | TRBJ2-3 | TRBV3-1/TRBV3-2 | once | CASSLGHITDTQYF
15 | TRBJ1-5 | TRBV6-2/TRBV6-3 | once | CASSFEEYSNQPQHF
16 | TRBJ2-7 | TRBV3-1/TRBV3-2 | . | CASSQVTGTHSYEQYF
15 | TRBJ2-2 | TRBV3-1/TRBV3-2 | . | CASSQVWGGTGELFF